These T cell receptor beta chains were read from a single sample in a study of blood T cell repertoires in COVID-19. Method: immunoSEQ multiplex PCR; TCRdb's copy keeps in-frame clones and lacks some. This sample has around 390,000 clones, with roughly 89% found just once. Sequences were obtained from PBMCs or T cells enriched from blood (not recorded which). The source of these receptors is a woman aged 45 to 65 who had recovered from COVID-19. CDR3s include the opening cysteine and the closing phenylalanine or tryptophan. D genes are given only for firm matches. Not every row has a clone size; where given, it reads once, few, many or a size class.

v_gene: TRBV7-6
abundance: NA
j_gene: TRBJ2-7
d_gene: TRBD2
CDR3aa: CASSSWGGDSVSYF
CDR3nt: TGTGCCAGCAGCTCATGGGGAGGGGATTCCGTGTCGTACTTC

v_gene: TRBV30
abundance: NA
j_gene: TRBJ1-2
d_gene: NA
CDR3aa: CVNRQSIYGYTF
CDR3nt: TGTGTCAATCGACAGTCCATCTATGGCTACACCTTC

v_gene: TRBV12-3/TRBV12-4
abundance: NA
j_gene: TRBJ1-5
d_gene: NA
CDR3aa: CASRGDPNQPQHF
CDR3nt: TGTGCCAGCAGAGGGGATCCGAATCAGCCCCAGCATTTT

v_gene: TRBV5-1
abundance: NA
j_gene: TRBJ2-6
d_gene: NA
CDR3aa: CASSTGEAGANVLTF
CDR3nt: TGCGCCAGCAGTACGGGGGAGGCCGGGGCCAACGTCCTGACTTTC

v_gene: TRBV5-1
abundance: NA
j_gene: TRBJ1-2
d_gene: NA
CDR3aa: CASSLWGREVGNYGYTF
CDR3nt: TGCGCCAGCAGCTTGTGGGGGCGCGAAGTGGGTAACTATGGCTACACCTTC

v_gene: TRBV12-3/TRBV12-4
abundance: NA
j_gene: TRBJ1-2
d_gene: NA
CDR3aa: CASRVHGKDGYTF
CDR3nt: TGTGCCAGCAGGGTCCACGGGAAAGACGGCTACACCTTC

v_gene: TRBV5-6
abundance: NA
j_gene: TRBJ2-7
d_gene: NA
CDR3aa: CASSSIGLASYEQYF
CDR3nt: TGTGCCAGCAGCTCAATAGGACTGGCCTCCTACGAGCAGTACTTC

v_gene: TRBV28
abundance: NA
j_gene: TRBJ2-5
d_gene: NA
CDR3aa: CASSLSRGQETQYF
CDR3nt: TGTGCCAGCAGTTTGTCCCGGGGCCAAGAGACCCAGTACTTC

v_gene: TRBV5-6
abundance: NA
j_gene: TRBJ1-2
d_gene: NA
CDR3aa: CASSLVAGNLYGYTF
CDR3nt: TGTGCCAGCAGCTTGGTCGCAGGGAACTTATATGGCTACACCTTC

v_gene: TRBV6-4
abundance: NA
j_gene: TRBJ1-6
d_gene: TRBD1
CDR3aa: CASSKTGGISPLHF
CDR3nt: TGTGCCAGCAGTAAGACAGGGGGCATTTCACCCCTCCACTTT

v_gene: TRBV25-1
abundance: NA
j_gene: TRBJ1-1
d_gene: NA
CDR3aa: CASTLERGAEAFF
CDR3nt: TGTGCCAGCACTCTGGAAAGGGGCGCTGAAGCTTTCTTT

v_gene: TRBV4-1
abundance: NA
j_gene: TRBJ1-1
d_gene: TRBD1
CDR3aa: CASSRSVPGQGTGTEAFF
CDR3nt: TGCGCCAGCAGCCGGAGCGTCCCGGGACAGGGTACGGGGACTGAAGCTTTCTTT

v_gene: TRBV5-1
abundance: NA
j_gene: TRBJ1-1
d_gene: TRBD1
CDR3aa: CASRYTGDTEAFF
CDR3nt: TGCGCCAGCAGGTATACAGGGGACACTGAAGCTTTCTTT

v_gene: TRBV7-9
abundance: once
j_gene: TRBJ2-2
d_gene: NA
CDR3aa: CASSLARGRTGELFF
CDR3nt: TGTGCCAGCAGCCTTGCCAGGGGAAGGACCGGGGAGCTGTTTTTT

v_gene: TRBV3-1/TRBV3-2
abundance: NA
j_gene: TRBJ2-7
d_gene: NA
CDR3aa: CASSPGAEQYF
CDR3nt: TGTGCCAGCAGCCCTGGGGCCGAGCAGTACTTC

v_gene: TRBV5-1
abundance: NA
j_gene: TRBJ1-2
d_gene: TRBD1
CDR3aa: CASKRSDRDYGYTF
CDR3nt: TGCGCCAGCAAAAGATCGGACAGGGACTATGGCTACACCTTC

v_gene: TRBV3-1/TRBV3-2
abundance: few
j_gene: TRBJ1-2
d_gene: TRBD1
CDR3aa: CASSQEQGTNYGYTF
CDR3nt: TGTGCCAGCAGCCAGGAACAGGGGACTAACTATGGCTACACCTTC

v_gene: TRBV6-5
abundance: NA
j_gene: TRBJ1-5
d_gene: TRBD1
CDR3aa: CATGDRGFNQPQHF
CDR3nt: TGTGCCACCGGGGACAGGGGCTTCAATCAGCCCCAGCATTTT

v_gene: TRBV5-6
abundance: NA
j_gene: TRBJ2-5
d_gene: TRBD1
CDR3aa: CASSRGQERETQYF
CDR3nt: TGTGCCAGCAGCCGGGGACAGGAAAGAGAGACCCAGTACTTC

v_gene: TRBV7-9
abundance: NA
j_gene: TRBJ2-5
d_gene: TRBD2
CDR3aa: CASLLAGSETQYF
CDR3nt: TGTGCCAGCCTTCTAGCGGGGTCAGAGACCCAGTACTTC

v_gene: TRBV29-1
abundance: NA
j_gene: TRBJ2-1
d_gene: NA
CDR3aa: CSAVASSYNEQFF
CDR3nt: TGCAGCGCTGTAGCGAGCTCCTACAATGAGCAGTTCTTC

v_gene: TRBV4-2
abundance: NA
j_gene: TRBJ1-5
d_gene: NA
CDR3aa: CASSQARDTNQPQHF
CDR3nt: TGTGCCAGCAGCCAAGCCCGGGACACAAATCAGCCCCAGCATTTT

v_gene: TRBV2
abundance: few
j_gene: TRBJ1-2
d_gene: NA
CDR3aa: CASSVASGGYTF
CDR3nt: TGTGCCAGCAGTGTGGCCTCTGGTGGCTACACCTTC

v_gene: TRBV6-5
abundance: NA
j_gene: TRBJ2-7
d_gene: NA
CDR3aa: CASSPWGRESYEQYF
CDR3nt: TGTGCCAGCAGCCCGTGGGGCAGGGAATCCTACGAGCAGTACTTC

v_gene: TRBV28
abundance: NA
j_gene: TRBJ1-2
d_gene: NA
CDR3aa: CASSSQGSNYGYTF
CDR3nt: TGTGCCAGCAGTTCACAGGGATCCAACTATGGCTACACCTTC

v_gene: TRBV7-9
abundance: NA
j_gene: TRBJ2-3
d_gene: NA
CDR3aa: CASSLFQNTDTQYF
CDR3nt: TGTGCCAGCAGCTTATTTCAGAACACAGATACGCAGTATTTT

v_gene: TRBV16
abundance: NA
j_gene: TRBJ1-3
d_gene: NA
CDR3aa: CASSHPGTFGNTIYF
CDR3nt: TGTGCCAGCAGCCATCCAGGCACCTTTGGAAACACCATATATTTT

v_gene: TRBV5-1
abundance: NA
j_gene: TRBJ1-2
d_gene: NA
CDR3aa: CASSLSANYGYTF
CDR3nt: TGCGCCAGCAGCTTGTCAGCTAACTATGGCTACACCTTC

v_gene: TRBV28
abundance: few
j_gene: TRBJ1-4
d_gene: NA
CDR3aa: CASSLPLGANEKLFF
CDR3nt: TGTGCCAGCAGTTTACCACTGGGCGCTAATGAAAAACTGTTTTTT

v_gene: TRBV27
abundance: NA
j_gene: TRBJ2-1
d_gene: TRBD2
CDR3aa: CASSPGTSSFSYNEQFF
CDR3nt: TGTGCCAGCAGTCCCGGGACTAGCTCGTTCTCCTACAATGAGCAGTTCTTC

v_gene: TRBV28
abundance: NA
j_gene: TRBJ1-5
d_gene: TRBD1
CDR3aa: CASREGQGNQPQHF
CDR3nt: TGTGCCAGCAGAGAGGGACAGGGTAATCAGCCCCAGCATTTT